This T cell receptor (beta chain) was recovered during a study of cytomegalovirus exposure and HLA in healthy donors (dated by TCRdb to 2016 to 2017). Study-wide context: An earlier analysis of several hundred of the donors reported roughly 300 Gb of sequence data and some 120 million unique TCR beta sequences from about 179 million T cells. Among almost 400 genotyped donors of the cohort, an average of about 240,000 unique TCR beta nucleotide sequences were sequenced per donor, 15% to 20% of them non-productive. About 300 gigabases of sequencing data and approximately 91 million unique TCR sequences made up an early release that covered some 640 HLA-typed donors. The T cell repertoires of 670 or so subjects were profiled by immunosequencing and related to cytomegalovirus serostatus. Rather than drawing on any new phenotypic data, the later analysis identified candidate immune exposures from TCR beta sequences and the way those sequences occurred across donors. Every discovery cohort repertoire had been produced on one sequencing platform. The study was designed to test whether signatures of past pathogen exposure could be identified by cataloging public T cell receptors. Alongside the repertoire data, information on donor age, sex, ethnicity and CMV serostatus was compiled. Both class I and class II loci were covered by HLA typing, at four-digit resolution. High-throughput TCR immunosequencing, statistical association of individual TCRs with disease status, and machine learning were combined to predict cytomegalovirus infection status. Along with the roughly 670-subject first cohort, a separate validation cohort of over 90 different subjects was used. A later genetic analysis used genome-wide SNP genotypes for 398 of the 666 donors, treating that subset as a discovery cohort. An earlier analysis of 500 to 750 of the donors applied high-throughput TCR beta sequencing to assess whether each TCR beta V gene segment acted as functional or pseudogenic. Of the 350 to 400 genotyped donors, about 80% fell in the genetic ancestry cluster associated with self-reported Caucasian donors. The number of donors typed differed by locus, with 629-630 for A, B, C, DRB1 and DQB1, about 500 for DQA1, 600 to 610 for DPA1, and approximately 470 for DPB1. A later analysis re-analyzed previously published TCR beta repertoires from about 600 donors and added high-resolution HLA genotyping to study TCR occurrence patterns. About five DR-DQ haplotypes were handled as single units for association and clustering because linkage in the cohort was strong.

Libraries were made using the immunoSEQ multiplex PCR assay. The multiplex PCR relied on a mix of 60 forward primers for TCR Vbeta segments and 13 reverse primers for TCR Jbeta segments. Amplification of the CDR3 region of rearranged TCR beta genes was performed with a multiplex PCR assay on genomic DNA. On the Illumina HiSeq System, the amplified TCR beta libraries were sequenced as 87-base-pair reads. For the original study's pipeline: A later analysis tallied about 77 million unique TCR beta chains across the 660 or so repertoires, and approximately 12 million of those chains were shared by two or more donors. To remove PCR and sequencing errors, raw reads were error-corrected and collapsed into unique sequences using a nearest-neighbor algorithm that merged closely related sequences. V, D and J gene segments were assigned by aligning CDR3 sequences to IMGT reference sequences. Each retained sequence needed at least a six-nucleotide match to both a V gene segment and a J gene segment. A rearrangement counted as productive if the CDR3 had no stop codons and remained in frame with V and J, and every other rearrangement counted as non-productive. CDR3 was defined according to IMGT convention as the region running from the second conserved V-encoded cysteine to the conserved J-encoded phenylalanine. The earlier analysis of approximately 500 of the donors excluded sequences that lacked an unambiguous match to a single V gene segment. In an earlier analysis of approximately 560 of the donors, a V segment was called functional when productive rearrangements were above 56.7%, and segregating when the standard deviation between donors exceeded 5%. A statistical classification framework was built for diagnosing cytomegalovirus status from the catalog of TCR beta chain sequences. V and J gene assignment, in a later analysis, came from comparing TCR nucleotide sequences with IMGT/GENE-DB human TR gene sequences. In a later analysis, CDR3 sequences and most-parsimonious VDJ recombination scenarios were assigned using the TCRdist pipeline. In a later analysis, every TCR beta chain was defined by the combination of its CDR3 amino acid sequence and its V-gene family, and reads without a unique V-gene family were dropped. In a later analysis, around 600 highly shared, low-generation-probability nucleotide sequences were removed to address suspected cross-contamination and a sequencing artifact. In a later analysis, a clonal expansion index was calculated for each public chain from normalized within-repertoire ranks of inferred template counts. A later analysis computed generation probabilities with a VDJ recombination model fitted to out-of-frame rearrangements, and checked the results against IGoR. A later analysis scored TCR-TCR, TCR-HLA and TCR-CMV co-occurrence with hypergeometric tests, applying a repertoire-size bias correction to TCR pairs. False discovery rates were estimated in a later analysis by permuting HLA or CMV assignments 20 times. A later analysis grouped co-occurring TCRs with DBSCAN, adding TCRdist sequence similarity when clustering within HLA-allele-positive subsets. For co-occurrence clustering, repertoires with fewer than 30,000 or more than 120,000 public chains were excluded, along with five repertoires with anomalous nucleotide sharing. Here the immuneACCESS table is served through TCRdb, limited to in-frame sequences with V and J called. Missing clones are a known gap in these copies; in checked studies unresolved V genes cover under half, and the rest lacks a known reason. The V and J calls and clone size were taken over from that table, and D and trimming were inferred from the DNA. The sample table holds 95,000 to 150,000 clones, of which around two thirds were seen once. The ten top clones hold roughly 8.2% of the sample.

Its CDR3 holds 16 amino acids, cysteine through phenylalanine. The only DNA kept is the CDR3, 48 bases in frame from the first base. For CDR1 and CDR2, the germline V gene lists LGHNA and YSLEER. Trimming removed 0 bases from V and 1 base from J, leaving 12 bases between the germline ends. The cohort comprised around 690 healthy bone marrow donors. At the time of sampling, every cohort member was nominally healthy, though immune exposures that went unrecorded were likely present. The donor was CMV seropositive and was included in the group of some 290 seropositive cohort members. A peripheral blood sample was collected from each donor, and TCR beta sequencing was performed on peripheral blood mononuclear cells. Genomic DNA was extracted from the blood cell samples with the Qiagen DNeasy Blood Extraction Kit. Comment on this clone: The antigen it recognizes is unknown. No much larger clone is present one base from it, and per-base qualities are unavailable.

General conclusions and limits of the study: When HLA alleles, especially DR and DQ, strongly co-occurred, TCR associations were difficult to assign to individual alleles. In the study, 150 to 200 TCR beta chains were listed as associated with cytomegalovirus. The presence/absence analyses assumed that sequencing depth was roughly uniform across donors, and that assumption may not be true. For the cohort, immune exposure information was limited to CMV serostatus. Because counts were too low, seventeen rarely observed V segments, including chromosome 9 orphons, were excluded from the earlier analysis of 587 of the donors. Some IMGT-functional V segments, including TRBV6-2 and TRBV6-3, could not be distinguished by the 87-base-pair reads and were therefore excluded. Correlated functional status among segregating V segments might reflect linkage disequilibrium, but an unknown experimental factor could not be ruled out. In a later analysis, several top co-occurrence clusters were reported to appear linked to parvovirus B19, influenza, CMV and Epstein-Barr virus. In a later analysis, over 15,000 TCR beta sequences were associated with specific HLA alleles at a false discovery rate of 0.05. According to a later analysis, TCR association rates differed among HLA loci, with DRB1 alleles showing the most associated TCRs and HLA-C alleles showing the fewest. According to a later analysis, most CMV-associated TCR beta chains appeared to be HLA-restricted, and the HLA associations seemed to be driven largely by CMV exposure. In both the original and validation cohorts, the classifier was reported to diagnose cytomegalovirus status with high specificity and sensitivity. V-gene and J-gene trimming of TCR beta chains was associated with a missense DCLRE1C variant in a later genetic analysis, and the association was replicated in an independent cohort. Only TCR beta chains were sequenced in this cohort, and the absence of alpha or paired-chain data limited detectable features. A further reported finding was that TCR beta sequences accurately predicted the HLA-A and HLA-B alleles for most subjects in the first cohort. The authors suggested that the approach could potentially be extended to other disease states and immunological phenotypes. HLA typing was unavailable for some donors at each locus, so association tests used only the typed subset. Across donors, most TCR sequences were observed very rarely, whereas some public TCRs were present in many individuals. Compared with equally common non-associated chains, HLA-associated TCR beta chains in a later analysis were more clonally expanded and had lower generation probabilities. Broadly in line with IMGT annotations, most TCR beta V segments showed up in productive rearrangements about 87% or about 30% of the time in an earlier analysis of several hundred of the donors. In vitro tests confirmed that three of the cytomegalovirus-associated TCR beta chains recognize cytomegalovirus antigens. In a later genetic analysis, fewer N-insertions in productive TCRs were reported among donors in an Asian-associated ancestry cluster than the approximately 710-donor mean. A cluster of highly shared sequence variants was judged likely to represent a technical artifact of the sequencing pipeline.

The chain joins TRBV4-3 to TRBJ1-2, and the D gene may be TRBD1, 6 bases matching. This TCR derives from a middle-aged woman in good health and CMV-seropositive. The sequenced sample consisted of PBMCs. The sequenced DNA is TGCGCCAGCAGCCAAGACGGGACACAGGATAACTATGGCTACACCTTC. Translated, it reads CASSQDGTQDNYGYTF.